This note documents a single T cell receptor beta chain sequence. What it binds is not known. Germline V gene lookup returns CDR1 SGDLS and CDR2 YYNGEE. This CDR3 contains 10 residues. Trimming left V 3 bases short and J 9 bases short, with 4 bases between. Using immunoSEQ multiplex PCR, the repertoire was profiled, and TCRdb retains in-frame clones only, with some absent. The sample holds roughly 60,000 clones, 84% seen once. These data come from a study of a mutant IDH1 vaccine in newly diagnosed glioma. Time point meaning: week 11, during vaccination. The vaccine gave 300 ug of a 20-mer mutant IDH1 peptide subcutaneously per dose. The donors' diagnosis was new WHO grade 3 or 4 astrocytoma that was IDH1-mutant and ATRX-lost.

The specimen comprised PBMCs, sampled from a glioma patient whose treatment included an IDH1 peptide vaccine. The rearrangement joins TRBV9 to TRBJ2-1; D is uncertain. This TCR was sampled from a young man with glioma. The CDR3 loop is CASSGSEQFF. DNA of the CDR3: TGTGCCAGCAGCGGTAGTGAGCAGTTCTTC.